The clone carrying this T cell receptor beta chain was recorded once. This sample is part of a study of T cell changes during pregnancy in multiple sclerosis. Deletions cut 6 bases from V and 0 bases from J, with 15 bases between. There are 15 residues in the CDR3. CDR1 SNHLY and CDR2 FYNNEI come from the germline V gene. Method: immunoSEQ multiplex PCR; TCRdb's copy keeps in-frame clones and lacks some. The table has tens of thousands of clones, roughly nine tenths seen once. This specimen was peripheral blood, taken in the first trimester of pregnancy. The J gene is TRBJ2-7, the V gene TRBV2, with D possibly being TRBD1 (6 bases). The clonotype comes from a female donor in good health, enrolled as a control in a pregnancy study. In nucleotides, the CDR3 is TGTGCCAGCAGCAACGTGGGGGCCCACTCCTACGAGCAGTACTTC. The encoded protein is CASSNVGAHSYEQYF.